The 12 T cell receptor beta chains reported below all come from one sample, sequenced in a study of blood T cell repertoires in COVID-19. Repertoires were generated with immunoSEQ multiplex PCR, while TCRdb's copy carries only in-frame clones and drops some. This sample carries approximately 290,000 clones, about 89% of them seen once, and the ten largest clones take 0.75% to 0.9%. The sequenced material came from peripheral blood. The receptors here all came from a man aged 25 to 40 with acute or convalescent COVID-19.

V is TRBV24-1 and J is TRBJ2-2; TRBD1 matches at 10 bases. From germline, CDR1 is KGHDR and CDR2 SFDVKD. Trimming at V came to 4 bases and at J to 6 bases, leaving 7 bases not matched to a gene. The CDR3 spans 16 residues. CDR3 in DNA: TGTGCCACCAGTGACGGGACAGGGGTTTTTCCCGGGGAGCTGTTTTTT. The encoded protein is CATSDGTGVFPGELFF.

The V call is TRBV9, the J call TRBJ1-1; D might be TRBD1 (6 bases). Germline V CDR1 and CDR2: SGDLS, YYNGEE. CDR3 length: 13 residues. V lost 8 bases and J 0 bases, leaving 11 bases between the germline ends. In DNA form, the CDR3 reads TGTGCCAGGACAGGAGAAATGAACACTGAAGCTTTCTTT. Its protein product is CARTGEMNTEAFF.

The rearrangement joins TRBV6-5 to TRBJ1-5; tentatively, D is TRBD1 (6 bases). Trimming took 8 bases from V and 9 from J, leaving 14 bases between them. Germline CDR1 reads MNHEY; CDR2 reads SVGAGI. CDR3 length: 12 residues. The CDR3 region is CASVTDRGPQHF. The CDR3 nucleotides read TGTGCCAGCGTGACGGACAGAGGGCCCCAGCATTTT.

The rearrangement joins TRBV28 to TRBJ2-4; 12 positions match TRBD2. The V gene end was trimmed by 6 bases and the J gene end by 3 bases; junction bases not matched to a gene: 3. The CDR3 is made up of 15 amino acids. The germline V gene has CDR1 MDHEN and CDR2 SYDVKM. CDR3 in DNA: TGTGCCAGCAGGTCTAGCGGGGGGGGCAAAAACATTCAGTACTTC. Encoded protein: CASRSSGGGKNIQYF.

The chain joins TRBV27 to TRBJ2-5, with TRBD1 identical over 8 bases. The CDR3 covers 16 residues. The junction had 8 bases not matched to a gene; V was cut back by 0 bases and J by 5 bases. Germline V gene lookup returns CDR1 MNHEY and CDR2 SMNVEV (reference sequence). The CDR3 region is CASSLSGTGTYETQYF. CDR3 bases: TGTGCCAGCAGTTTATCCGGGACAGGTACATATGAGACCCAGTACTTC.

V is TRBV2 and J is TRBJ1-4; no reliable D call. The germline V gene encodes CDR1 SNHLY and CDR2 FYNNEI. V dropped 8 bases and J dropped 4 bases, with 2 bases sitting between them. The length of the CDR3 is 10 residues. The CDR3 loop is CASYNEKLFF. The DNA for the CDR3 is TGTGCCAGCTATAATGAAAAACTGTTTTTT.

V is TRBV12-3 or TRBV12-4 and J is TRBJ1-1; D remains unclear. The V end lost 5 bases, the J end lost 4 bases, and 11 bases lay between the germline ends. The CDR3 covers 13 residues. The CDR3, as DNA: TGTGCCAGCAGTGGAGGGTGGCCCACTGAAGCTTTCTTT. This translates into CASSGGWPTEAFF.

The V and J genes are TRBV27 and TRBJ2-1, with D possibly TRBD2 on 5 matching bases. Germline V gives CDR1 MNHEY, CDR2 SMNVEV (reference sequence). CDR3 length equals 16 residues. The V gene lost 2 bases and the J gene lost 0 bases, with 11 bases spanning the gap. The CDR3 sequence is CASSLAAESSYNEQFF. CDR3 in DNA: TGTGCCAGCAGTTTAGCAGCGGAGTCCTCCTACAATGAGCAGTTCTTC.

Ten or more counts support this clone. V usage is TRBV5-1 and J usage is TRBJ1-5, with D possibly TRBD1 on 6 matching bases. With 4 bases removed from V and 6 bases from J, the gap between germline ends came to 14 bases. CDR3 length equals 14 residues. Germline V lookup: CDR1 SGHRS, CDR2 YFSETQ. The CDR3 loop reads CASSRGGDGQPQHF. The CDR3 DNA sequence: TGCGCCAGCAGCAGAGGGGGTGACGGTCAGCCCCAGCATTTT.

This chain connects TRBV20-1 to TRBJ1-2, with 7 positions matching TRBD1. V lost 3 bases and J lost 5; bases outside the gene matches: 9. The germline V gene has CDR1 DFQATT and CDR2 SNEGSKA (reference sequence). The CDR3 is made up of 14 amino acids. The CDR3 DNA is TGCAGTGCTAGTTGGGACAGTCTGGGGTATGGCTACACCTTC. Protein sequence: CSASWDSLGYGYTF.

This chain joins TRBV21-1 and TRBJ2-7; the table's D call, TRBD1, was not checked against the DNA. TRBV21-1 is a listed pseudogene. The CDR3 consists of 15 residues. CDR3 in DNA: TGTGCCAGCAGCAAAGACAGGGGCTTCTCCTACGAGCAGTACTTC. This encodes CASSKDRGFSYEQYF.

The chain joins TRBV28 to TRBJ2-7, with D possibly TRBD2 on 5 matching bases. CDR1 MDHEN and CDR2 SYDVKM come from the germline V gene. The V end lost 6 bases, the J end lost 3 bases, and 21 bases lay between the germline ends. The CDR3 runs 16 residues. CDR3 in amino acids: CASSSGGLGKRYEQYF. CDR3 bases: TGTGCCAGCAGCTCGGGCGGGCTAGGGAAACGCTACGAGCAGTACTTC. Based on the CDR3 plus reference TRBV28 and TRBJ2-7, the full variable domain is DVKVTQSSRYLVKRTGEKVFLECVQDMDHENMFWYRQDPGLGLRLIYFSYDVKMKEKGDIPEGYSVSREKKERFSLILESASTNQTSMYLCASSSGGLGKRYEQYFGPGTRLTVT.